These 27 T cell receptor beta chains were sequenced from one sample in a study of blood T cells in healthy people across ages. The authors ran a second PCR of roughly 6 to 12 cycles using a sample-barcoded 5' primer and a J-beta primer mix. TCRdb independently ran MiXCR on the 5' RACE reads; one entry per CDR3 protein. The sample yields 1,800,000 or so distinct CDR3 sequences, about two fifths seen once. Sequencing used blood. These receptors came from a human donor in good health.

The rearrangement uses TRBV28 and TRBJ2-7; TRBD1 aligns across 7 bases. The V gene's germline CDR1 is MDHEN and CDR2 SYDVKM. With 6 bases clipped from V and 6 bases from J, the junction kept 17 bases outside the gene matches. This CDR3 is built from 16 residues. CDR3 nucleotide sequence: TGTGCCAGCAGCCTGCCGGGACAGCATAGGGTTGGCGAGCAGTACTTC. Translation: CASSLPGQHRVGEQYF.

Written as DNA, the CDR3 is TGCGCCAGCAGCCAACGAATAATCGCCGGGACAGCGGACATATTCGAGCAGTACTTC. Its translation: CASSQRIIAGTADIFEQYF. This chain links TRBV4-1 with TRBJ2-7; 7 bases map to TRBD1. Germline assignment: CDR1 MGHRA and CDR2 YSYEKL. V lost 2 bases to trimming and J lost 6 bases; unmatched junction nucleotides: 22. The CDR3 has 19 amino acids.

The gene calls are TRBV20-1 and TRBJ1-6, with D perhaps matching TRBD1 (6 bases). The germline CDR1 and CDR2 sequences are DFQATT and SNEGSKA (reference sequence). This CDR3 comprises 16 residues. Trimming removed 0 bases from V and 9 bases from J, with 18 bases in between. The CDR3 is CSAREGDQGLTSPLHF. DNA of the CDR3: TGCAGTGCTAGAGAGGGGGACCAGGGGTTGACTTCACCCCTCCACTTT.

This clonotype was recorded a few times. The rearrangement links TRBV6-5 to TRBJ2-7; 7 positions match TRBD2. The CDR3 runs to 14 residues. Trimming cost V 2 bases and J 3 bases; bases outside gene matches: 4. Germline lookup yields CDR1 MNHEY and CDR2 SVGAGI. The CDR3 reads CASSYEGTIYEQYF. CDR3 DNA sequence: TGTGCCAGCAGTTACGAGGGGACTATCTACGAGCAGTACTTC.

The sample holds a few counts of this clonotype. The rearrangement uses TRBV15 and TRBJ2-7; no firm D call. V was cut by 4 bases and J by 0 bases, with 10 bases left in between. Germline lookup yields CDR1 LNHNV and CDR2 YYDKDF (reference sequence). The CDR3 has 14 amino acids. The DNA of the CDR3 is TGTGCCACCAGCACCTTGGAAGGCTCCTACGAGCAGTACTTC. Protein product: CATSTLEGSYEQYF.

At least ten counts were recorded for this clonotype. The rearrangement joins TRBV5-1 to TRBJ2-7; a possible D gene is TRBD1 (6 bases). Trimming pared 5 bases from V and 6 bases from J, leaving 18 bases between. The CDR3 extends over 14 amino acids. Germline V gives CDR1 SGHRS, CDR2 YFSETQ. The chain's CDR3 is CASSQQGSRGEQYF. The CDR3 DNA follows: TGCGCCAGCAGTCAACAGGGATCTCGGGGCGAGCAGTACTTC.

This clonotype was seen ten or more times. The chain joins TRBV11-2 to TRBJ2-5, with 8 nucleotides matching TRBD2. CDR3 length: 15 amino acids. Trimming removed 2 bases from V and 5 bases from J; junction bases left unmatched: 7. The V gene's germline CDR1 is SGHAT and CDR2 FQNNGV. The CDR3 DNA is TGTGCCAGCAGCTTATCGGGACTAGTGAGTGAGACCCAGTACTTC. This translates into CASSLSGLVSETQYF.

This clonotype was seen more than once but under ten times. V is TRBV27 and J is TRBJ2-7; unclear D gene. The CDR3 is 12 amino acids. With 8 bases removed from V and 1 base from J, the gap between germline ends came to 9 bases. CDR1 and CDR2 (germline): MNHEY, SMNVEV (reference sequence). In DNA form, the CDR3 reads TGTGCCAGCGGGTCGGAGTCCTACGAGCAGTACTTC. This gives the protein CASGSESYEQYF.

V gene TRBV7-3 combines with J gene TRBJ2-3; maybe TRBD2 (6 bases). Trimming pared 2 bases from V and 1 base from J, leaving 13 bases between. CDR1 SGHTA and CDR2 FQGTGA come from the germline V gene. CDR3 length: 16 amino acids. The CDR3 nucleotides are TGTGCCAGCAGCTTACTGAGGTCTAGCGGCACAGATACGCAGTATTTT. Translating it yields CASSLLRSSGTDTQYF.

This clonotype was seen only a few times. V usage is TRBV2 and J usage is TRBJ2-3, with no clear D. The CDR3 spans 12 residues. V lost 3 bases, J lost 5 bases, and 6 bases lay in between. Germline V gene sequence: CDR1 SNHLY, CDR2 FYNNEI. The chain's CDR3 is CASSDHEDTQYF. The CDR3 DNA follows: TGTGCCAGCAGTGATCATGAAGATACGCAGTATTTT.

This sequence joins TRBV4-3 and TRBJ2-1; D is ambiguous. V was clipped by 3 bases and J by 0 bases, with 15 bases between them. The CDR3 is 17 residues long. Looked up from germline, CDR1 is LGHNA and CDR2 is YSLEER. The CDR3 sequence: CASSQEPDGSSYNEQFF. As DNA, the CDR3 is TGCGCCAGCAGCCAGGAACCCGACGGTAGCTCCTACAATGAGCAGTTCTTC.

This clonotype was detected only a few times. This chain connects TRBV6-5 to TRBJ2-5; 7 nucleotides agree with TRBD2. The CDR3 consists of 16 residues. After removal of 0 bases from V and 4 bases from J, the junction contained 8 bases not matched to a gene. The germline V gene has CDR1 MNHEY and CDR2 SVGAGI. DNA of the CDR3: TGTGCCAGCAGTTACTCGGGAGGGACCCACCGAGAGACCCAGTACTTC. Translating it yields CASSYSGGTHRETQYF.

As for this clonotype: At one of its ends the junction is not consistent with the germline gene, which may arise from a read error. The rearrangement links TRBV12-3 or TRBV12-4 to TRBJ2-5; 7 bases match TRBD1. This CDR3 has 12 residues. In DNA, the CDR3 is TGTGCCAGCACTCAGGGGGAAGAGACCCTGTACTTC. Translation: CASTQGEETLYF.

This clonotype showed up just a few times. The chain employs TRBV4-2 and TRBJ2-7; D call uncertain. The CDR3 covers 16 residues. From germline, CDR1 is LGHNA and CDR2 YNFKEQ. Trimming shortened V by 0 bases and J by 0 bases, and 12 bases separated the two germline ends. This CDR3 reads CASSQEGTLSSYEQYF. Here the CDR3 DNA reads TGTGCCAGCAGCCAAGAGGGTACCTTGAGCTCCTACGAGCAGTACTTC.

The chain links TRBV25-1 to TRBJ2-5; D is possibly TRBD1 or TRBD2 (6 bases each). The CDR3 has 15 residues. Germline-derived CDR1 and CDR2 are MGHDK and SYGVNS. Trimming took off 0 bases at V and 1 base at J, with 9 bases between the two ends. This CDR3 reads CASSEYRGLQETQYF. The CDR3 DNA sequence: TGTGCCAGCAGTGAATACCGGGGGCTCCAAGAGACCCAGTACTTC.

This clonotype was seen only a few times. The gene calls are TRBV20-1 and TRBJ1-1; tentative D call: TRBD1 (5 bases). CDR3 size: 15 residues. The germline V and J ends were trimmed by 0 bases and 1 base, with 12 bases remaining between them. Germline CDR1 reads DFQATT; CDR2 reads SNEGSKA (reference sequence). In DNA, the CDR3 is TGCAGTGCTAGAGATCATCGGGGCGCGAACACTGAAGCTTTCTTT. Amino acid sequence: CSARDHRGANTEAFF.

The rearrangement links TRBV7-6 to TRBJ1-5; the D gene is possibly TRBD1 (5 bases). The CDR3 is 15 residues long. The V and J ends lost 2 bases and 1 base respectively, with 9 bases between them. Germline values: CDR1 SGHVS, CDR2 FNYEAQ. CDR3 nucleotides: TGTGCCAGCAGCTTATTGGGGGACAGCAATCAGCCCCAGCATTTT. It yields the protein CASSLLGDSNQPQHF.

This rearrangement joins TRBV6-6 to TRBJ1-6, with D unclear. V was pared by 6 bases and J by 6 bases, with 9 bases between. This CDR3 comprises 13 residues. The germline V gene encodes CDR1 MNHNY and CDR2 SVGAGI (reference sequence). The CDR3 loop is CASRELSNSPLHF. DNA of the CDR3: TGTGCCAGCAGGGAACTAAGTAATTCACCCCTCCACTTT.

This chain joins TRBV5-1 and TRBJ2-5; D uncertain. The better agreement between TRBJ2-7 and the DNA end casts doubt on the J call. Looked up from germline, CDR1 is SGHRS and CDR2 is YFSETQ. The CDR3 is 14 amino acids. CDR3: CASSLRYQGSEQYF. In DNA form, the CDR3 reads TGCGCCAGCAGCTTGCGATATCAAGGCAGCGAGCAGTACTTC.

The rearrangement links TRBV5-1 to TRBJ2-1; tentatively, D is TRBD2 (6 bases). CDR1 is SGHRS and CDR2 is YFSETQ in the germline V gene. Between the trimmed V and J ends, which lost 4 bases and 9 bases, there was a span of 26 bases. This CDR3 contains 17 residues. The CDR3, as DNA: TGCGCCAGCAGCGTATTTCCGGGACTCCAGGGCTTGGGTGAGCAGTTCTTC. Amino acid sequence: CASSVFPGLQGLGEQFF.

V is TRBV12-3 or TRBV12-4 and J is TRBJ1-2; the D gene is possibly TRBD1 (6 bases). The CDR3 covers 17 residues. Trimming removed 5 bases from V and 0 bases from J, with 19 bases in between. CDR3 nucleotide sequence: TGTGCCAGCAGTCCTGGGATGGGGGCGATCTCTAACTATGGCTACACCTTC. It encodes CASSPGMGAISNYGYTF.

V is TRBV5-5 and J is TRBJ1-1; D is ambiguous. Germline lookup yields CDR1 SGHKS and CDR2 YYEKEE (reference sequence). The CDR3 extends over 15 amino acids. The V and J ends lost 1 base and 7 bases respectively, with 17 bases between them. The DNA for the CDR3 is TGTGCCAGCAGCTTGCAGAACCTTGTGACCGGTGAAGCTTTCTTT. It encodes CASSLQNLVTGEAFF.

Concerning this clonotype itself: At one of its ends the junction is not consistent with the germline gene, which may arise from a read error. The V gene is TRBV20-1, the J gene TRBJ1-2; 7 nucleotides match TRBD1. This CDR3 is built from 13 residues. Per the germline V gene, CDR1 is DFQATT and CDR2 is SNEGSKA (reference sequence). As DNA, the CDR3 is TGCAGTACTAGCCAGGGGGCTAACTATGGCTACACCTTC. Protein sequence: CSTSQGANYGYTF.

This clonotype occurred a few times. Being one base from a much bigger clone, this may be a read error. Here the CDR3 DNA reads TGTGCCAGCAGTCCAAGCGGGGGGGTTCGCACCGGGGAGCGGTTTTTT. Its protein is CASSPSGGVRTGERFF. The chain joins TRBV12-3 or TRBV12-4 to TRBJ2-2, with TRBD2 matching over 10 bases. The CDR3 spans 16 residues.

The chain uses TRBV7-9 and TRBJ1-6; D unclear. Germline V gives CDR1 SEHNR, CDR2 FQNEAQ (reference sequence). Trimming removed 3 bases at V and 10 bases at J, with 13 bases between. There are 14 residues in the CDR3. This chain's CDR3 is CASSFSPEESPLHF. CDR3 bases: TGTGCCAGCAGCTTTTCCCCTGAGGAATCACCCCTCCACTTT.

This rearrangement joins TRBV24-1 to TRBJ1-2, with 10 bases lining up with TRBD1. This CDR3 has 17 residues. CDR1 KGHDR and CDR2 SFDVKD come from the germline V gene. The V and J ends lost 3 bases and 7 bases, in that order; junction bases with no gene match: 13. CDR3 residues: CATSDPAGTGVAGGYTF. The CDR3, as DNA: TGTGCCACCAGTGATCCAGCCGGGACAGGGGTTGCTGGTGGCTACACCTTC.

This clonotype has a handful of counts. The chain couples TRBV12-5 to TRBJ2-6; D is unclear. The CDR3 covers 15 residues. V shed 4 bases and J shed 0 bases, with 7 bases lying between them. Per the germline V gene, CDR1 is LGHNT and CDR2 is FRNRAP. The CDR3 sequence: CASGSLHSGANVLTF. DNA for the CDR3: TGTGCTAGTGGTTCCCTCCACTCTGGGGCCAACGTCCTGACTTTC.